This is a list of T cell receptor beta chains from one sample in a study of blood T cell repertoires in COVID-19. This table comes from immunoSEQ multiplex PCR, and its TCRdb copy is limited to in-frame clones, with some not included. The sample consists of under 250,000 clones, about 82% of them appearing once. Sequenced: peripheral blood. The receptors here all came from a woman in her seventies with COVID-19, enrolled during active disease. Both conserved end residues are part of each CDR3. Some rows have no size entry. The others give once, few or many, or a class for an expanded clone.

length	V	size	J	CDR3
16	TRBV13	-	TRBJ1-1	CASSSGPGQGSTEAFF
14	TRBV2	-	TRBJ1-5	CASRLDRGAEPQHF
12	TRBV5-1	few	TRBJ2-7	CAIPRGIYEQYF
14	TRBV6-2/TRBV6-3	-	TRBJ2-7	CASSTLRGSYEQYF
14	TRBV5-1	-	TRBJ1-5	CASSVGQPEQPQHF
14	TRBV4-2	-	TRBJ1-6	CASSQGTGLTPLHF
16	TRBV5-1	-	TRBJ2-2	CASSSYGTANTGELFF
13	TRBV5-6	-	TRBJ1-2	CASSSEGRNGYTF
15	TRBV19	-	TRBJ1-3	CASSNGGRIGNTIYF
15	TRBV5-5	-	TRBJ2-5	CASSYPPTGVETQYF
16	TRBV19	-	TRBJ2-7	CASSMMGRGSPYEQYF
15	TRBV5-1	-	TRBJ2-7	CASSLGAGETYEQYF
14	TRBV6-5	once	TRBJ2-3	CASSYRELTDTQYF
12	TRBV18	-	TRBJ2-6	CASSSGANVLTF
14	TRBV4-3	-	TRBJ1-5	CASSPGQFNQPQHF
14	TRBV7-9	-	TRBJ2-5	CASSLETAQETQYF
18	TRBV12-5	-	TRBJ2-1	CASGLGLSGTSGYNEQFF